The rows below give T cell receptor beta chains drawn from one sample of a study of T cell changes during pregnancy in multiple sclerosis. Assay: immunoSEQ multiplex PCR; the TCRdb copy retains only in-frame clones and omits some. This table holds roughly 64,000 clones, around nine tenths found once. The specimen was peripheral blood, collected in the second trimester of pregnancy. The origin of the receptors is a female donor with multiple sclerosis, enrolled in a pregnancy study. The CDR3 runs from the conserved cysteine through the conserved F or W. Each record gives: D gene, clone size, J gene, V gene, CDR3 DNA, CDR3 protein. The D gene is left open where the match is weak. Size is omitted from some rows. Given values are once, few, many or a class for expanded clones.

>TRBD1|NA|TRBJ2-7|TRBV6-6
TGTGCCAGCAGACATGGACAGGGGATTTCCTACGAGCAGTACTTC
CASRHGQGISYEQYF
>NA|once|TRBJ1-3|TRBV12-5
TGTGCTAGTGGTTTTCAGCGCACCATATATTTT
CASGFQRTIYF
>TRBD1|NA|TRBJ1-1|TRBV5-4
TGTGCCAGCAGCTTAGGACAGGGGGCGCGGGCCACTGAAGCTTTCTTT
CASSLGQGARATEAFF
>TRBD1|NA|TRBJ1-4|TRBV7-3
TGTGCCAGCAGCTCCGCCGGGACAGCTAATGAAAAACTGTTTTTT
CASSSAGTANEKLFF
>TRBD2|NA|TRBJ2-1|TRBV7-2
TGTGCCAGCAGCCAGAGCGGGAGTGTGTACAATGAGCAGTTCTTC
CASSQSGSVYNEQFF
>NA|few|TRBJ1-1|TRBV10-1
TGCGCCAGCAGTGAGGTAGGAGGGAAAAAGGGTGAAGCTTTCTTT
CASSEVGGKKGEAFF
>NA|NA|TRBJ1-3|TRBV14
TGTGCCAGCAGCCAAGATACCCCAGGCTCTGGAAACACCATATATTTT
CASSQDTPGSGNTIYF
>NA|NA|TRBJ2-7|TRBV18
TGTGCCAGCTCACCCGAACAGAACTACGAGCAGTACTTC
CASSPEQNYEQYF
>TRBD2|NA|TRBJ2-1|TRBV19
TGTGCCAGTAGTAAACTAGCGGGAGAGTATGAGCAGTTCTTC
CASSKLAGEYEQFF
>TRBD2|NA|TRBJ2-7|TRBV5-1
TGCGCCAGCAGCTTTCTAGCGGGGGACTCCTACGAGCAGTACTTC
CASSFLAGDSYEQYF
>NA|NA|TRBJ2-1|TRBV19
TGTGCCAGTAGTATAAACAGCTACAATGAGCAGTTCTTC
CASSINSYNEQFF
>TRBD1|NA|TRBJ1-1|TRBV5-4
TGTGCCAGCAGCTGGGGACAGGGATTACCCACTGAAGCTTTCTTT
CASSWGQGLPTEAFF
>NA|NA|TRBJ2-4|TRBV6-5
TGTGCCAGCAGTTACCGGGGACCTCGGGAGAACATTCAGTACTTC
CASSYRGPRENIQYF
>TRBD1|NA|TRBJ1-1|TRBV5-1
TGCGCCAGCAGCTCGTTGAGGGGGCGTCGAGAAGCTTTCTTT
CASSSLRGRREAFF
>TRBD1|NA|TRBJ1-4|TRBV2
TGTGCCAGCGGGACACAGGGGAATGAAAAACTGTTTTTT
CASGTQGNEKLFF
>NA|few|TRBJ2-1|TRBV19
TGTGCCAGTAGTTCTGCTAGGTACAATGAGCAGTTCTTC
CASSSARYNEQFF
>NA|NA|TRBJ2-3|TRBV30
TGTGCCTGGTCGGGGATTTCTAGCACAGATACGCAGTATTTT
CAWSGISSTDTQYF
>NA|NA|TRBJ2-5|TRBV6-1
TGTGCCAGCAGTGAGGTTCCAGGTCAAGAGACCCAGTACTTC
CASSEVPGQETQYF
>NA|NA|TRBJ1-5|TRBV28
TGTGCCAGCAGTTTTGGACGGGCTAGGGGAAGCAATCAGCCCCAGCATTTT
CASSFGRARGSNQPQHF
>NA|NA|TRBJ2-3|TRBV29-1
TGCAGCGTCCAGAGTAGACACAACACAGATACGCAGTATTTT
CSVQSRHNTDTQYF
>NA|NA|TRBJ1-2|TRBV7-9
TGTGCCAGCAGCTTAGGGGCGAATGGCTACACCTTC
CASSLGANGYTF
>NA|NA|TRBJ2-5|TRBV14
TGTGCCAGCAGCCAAGATCCCTCACAGGGTTTGGAGGAGACCCAGTACTTC
CASSQDPSQGLEETQYF
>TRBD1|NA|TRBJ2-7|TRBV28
TGTGCCAGCAGTCCCCCTAGAGGGACAGGGAGAAAGCAGTACTTC
CASSPPRGTGRKQYF
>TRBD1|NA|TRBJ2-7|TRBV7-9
TGTGCCAGCAGAGCGGACAGGGGGCATCTCTACGAGCAGTACTTC
CASRADRGHLYEQYF
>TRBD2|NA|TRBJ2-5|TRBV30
TGTGCCTGGGGCCCGACTAGCGGGGGGGTGGAGACCCAGTACTTC
CAWGPTSGGVETQYF
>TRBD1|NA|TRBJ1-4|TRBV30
TGTGCCTGGAGTGGGGCAGGGGGCGAAAAACTGTTTTTT
CAWSGAGGEKLFF
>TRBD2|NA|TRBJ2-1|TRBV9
TGTGCCAGCAGCGCGGGACTAGCGGAATACAATGAGCAGTTCTTC
CASSAGLAEYNEQFF
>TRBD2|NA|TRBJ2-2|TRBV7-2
TGTGCCAGCAGCTCAAAACTAGCGGGAGGAACAATGCGGGAGCTGTTTTTT
CASSSKLAGGTMRELFF
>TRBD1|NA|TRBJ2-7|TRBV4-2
TGTGCCAGCAGCCCCACTCCAGGGGGACCACCCTACGAGCAGTACTTC
CASSPTPGGPPYEQYF
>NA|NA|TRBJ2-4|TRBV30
TGTGCCTGGAGTGTAAGCAGGGCCAAAAACATTCAGTACTTC
CAWSVSRAKNIQYF
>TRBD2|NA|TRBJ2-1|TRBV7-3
TGTGCCAGCAGCCCGAATAGACTAGCGGGAGGGCCGGGGCAGTTCTTC
CASSPNRLAGGPGQFF
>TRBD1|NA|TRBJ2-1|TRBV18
TGTGCCAGCTCACGGGACAGCCTGGATGATGAGCAGTTCTTC
CASSRDSLDDEQFF
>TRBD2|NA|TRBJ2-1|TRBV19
TGTGCCAGTAGTCCCCGGGCTAGCGGGAGAAGCCGGGAGCAGTTCTTC
CASSPRASGRSREQFF
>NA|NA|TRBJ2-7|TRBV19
TGTGCCAGTAGTATAGGGTGGAGGGACGAGCAGTACTTC
CASSIGWRDEQYF
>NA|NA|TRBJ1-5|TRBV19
TGTGCCAGTAGTGTACCAGGGAATCAGCCCCAGCATTTT
CASSVPGNQPQHF
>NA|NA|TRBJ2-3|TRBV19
TGTGCCAGTAGGAACAGGGCCGGCACAGATACGCAGTATTTT
CASRNRAGTDTQYF
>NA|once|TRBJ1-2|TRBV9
TGTGCCAGCAGCACCCAGGGGTACTATGGCTACACCTTC
CASSTQGYYGYTF
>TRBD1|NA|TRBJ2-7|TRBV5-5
TGTGCCAGCCCTGAAAGGACAGGGGGACTTATACGCTACGAGCAGTACTTC
CASPERTGGLIRYEQYF
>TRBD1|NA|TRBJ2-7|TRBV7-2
TGTGCCAGCAGCCCGGGACAGGCAAACTACGAGCAGTACTTC
CASSPGQANYEQYF
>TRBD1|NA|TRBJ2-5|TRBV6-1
TGTGCCAGCAGTATGACAGGGGGCGGGGAGACCCAGTACTTC
CASSMTGGGETQYF
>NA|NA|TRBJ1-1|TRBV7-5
TGTGCCAGAAGCCTAAGAGCACAGGTGAACACTGAAGCTTTCTTT
CARSLRAQVNTEAFF
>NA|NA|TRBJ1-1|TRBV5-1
TGCGCCAGCAGCTTGGCCACGGAGAAACTTACTGAAGCTTTCTTT
CASSLATEKLTEAFF
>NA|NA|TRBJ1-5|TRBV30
TGTGCCTGGATGTGGGGCAGCAATCAGCCCCAGCATTTT
CAWMWGSNQPQHF
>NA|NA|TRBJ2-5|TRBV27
TGTGCCAGCGCGCGGTCGTCCCAGCGGTACCAAGAGACCCAGTACTTC
CASARSSQRYQETQYF
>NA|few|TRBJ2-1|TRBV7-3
TGTGCCAGCAGCCCCTCCGGTGGGAGCTCCTACAATGAGCAGTTCTTC
CASSPSGGSSYNEQFF
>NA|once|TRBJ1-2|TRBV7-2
TGTGCCAGCAGCTTAGGGGGGGTTCGCGGCTATGGCTACACCTTC
CASSLGGVRGYGYTF
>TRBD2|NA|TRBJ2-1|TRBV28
TGTGCCAGCAGTTTTTGGCGGGAGGTCGATGAGCAGTTCTTC
CASSFWREVDEQFF
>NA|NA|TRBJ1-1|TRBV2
TGTGCCAGCAGTGAAGCGCGGGGAAAGGACACTGAAGCTTTCTTT
CASSEARGKDTEAFF
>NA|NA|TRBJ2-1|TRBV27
TGTGCCAGCAGTTTAGGTCTAGCCCTTGAGCAGTTCTTC
CASSLGLALEQFF
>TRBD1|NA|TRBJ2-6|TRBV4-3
TGCGCCAGCAGCCTTGGGACAGGGGCCACCCCCTCTGGGGCCAACGTCCTGACTTTC
CASSLGTGATPSGANVLTF
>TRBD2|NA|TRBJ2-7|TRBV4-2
TGTGCCAGCAGCCGAGAAGCGGGAGAGTCCTACGAGCAGTACTTC
CASSREAGESYEQYF
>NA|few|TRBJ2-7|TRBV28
TGTGCCAGCAGCGAAAATTACAGGGATAACGAGCAGTACTTC
CASSENYRDNEQYF
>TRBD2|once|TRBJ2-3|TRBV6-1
TGTGCCAGCAGTGAATTAACTAGCGGGAGCCGCACAGATACGCAGTATTTT
CASSELTSGSRTDTQYF
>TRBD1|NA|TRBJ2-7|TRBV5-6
TGTGCCAGCAGCCGGGGACAGTCCTACGAGCAGTACTTC
CASSRGQSYEQYF